The clone carrying this TCR beta chain was recorded once. This specimen comes from a study of CD8 T cells in Susac syndrome. The sequenced target, TCR beta, came from blood CD8+ and CD4+ T cells. Reverse transcription of roughly 0.45 to 1 ug RNA used random hexamers. TCRdb used MiXCR to reprocess the immunoSEQ multiplex PCR reads, holding one entry per CDR3 protein. The sample lists 110,000 or so distinct CDR3 sequences, 80% to 95% occurring once. V trimming: 4 bases; J trimming: 5 bases; junction bases outside the gene matches: 8. The CDR3 has 15 residues. In germline, CDR1 is SGHAT, CDR2 FQDESV (reference sequence).

This receptor was identified in a human donor in good health. Sequencing was carried out using CD4+ T cells from PBMCs. The chain combines TRBV11-1 with TRBJ1-1, with 9 bases lining up with TRBD1. The CDR3 loop reads CASSSLQGARTEAFF. Here the CDR3 DNA reads TGTGCCAGCAGCTCGCTACAGGGGGCGAGGACTGAAGCTTTCTTT.